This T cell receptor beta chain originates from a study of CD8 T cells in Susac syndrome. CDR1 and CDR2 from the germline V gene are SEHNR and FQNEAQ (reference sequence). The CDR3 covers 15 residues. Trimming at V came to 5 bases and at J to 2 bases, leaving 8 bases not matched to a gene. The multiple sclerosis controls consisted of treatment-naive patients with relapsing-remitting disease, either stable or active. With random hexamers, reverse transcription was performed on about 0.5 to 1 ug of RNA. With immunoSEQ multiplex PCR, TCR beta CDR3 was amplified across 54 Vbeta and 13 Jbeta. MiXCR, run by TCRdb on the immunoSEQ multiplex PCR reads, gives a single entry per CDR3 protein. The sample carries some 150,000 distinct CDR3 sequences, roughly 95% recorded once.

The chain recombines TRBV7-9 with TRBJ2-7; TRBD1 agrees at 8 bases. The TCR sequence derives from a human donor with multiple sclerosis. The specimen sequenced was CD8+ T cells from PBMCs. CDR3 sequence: CASSPGQGEPYEQYF. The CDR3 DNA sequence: TGTGCCAGCAGCCCCGGACAGGGTGAGCCCTACGAGCAGTACTTC. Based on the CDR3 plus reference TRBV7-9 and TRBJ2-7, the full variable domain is DTGVSQNPRHKITKRGQNVTFRCDPISEHNRLYWYRQTLGQGPEFLTYFQNEAQLEKSRLLSDRFSAERPKGSFSTLEIQRTEQGDSAMYLCASSPGQGEPYEQYFGPGTRLTVT.